The clone carrying this TCR beta chain has a single count. Measured with immunoSEQ multiplex PCR; TCRdb has only the in-frame clones, and not every one. The data show about 15,000 clones, 92% seen once. The CDR3 has 15 residues. Germline trimming cut 5 bases from V and 1 base from J; bases unmatched to any gene: 8. Germline values: CDR1 SGHAT, CDR2 FQNNGV. Treatment was busulfan-fludarabine conditioning, a marrow graft, and cyclophosphamide on days +3 and +4. These data originate in a study of T cells after posttransplantation cyclophosphamide. The material was CD4+ T cells sorted from blood, obtained after allogeneic stem cell transplant with posttransplant cyclophosphamide. The clonotype was recovered from a male patient aged 55-69 years who received an allogeneic stem cell transplant from a related donor and was CMV-positive. Some of the T cells may derive from the graft donor. J is TRBJ2-7 and V is TRBV11-2; TRBD1 matches at 7 bases. CDR3 in amino acids: CASSRIQGQSYEQYF. The CDR3 nucleotides are TGTGCCAGCAGCCGCATACAGGGACAGTCCTACGAGCAGTACTTC.